Presented here are 16 T cell receptor beta chains from one specimen sequenced in a study of T cell clusters in autoimmune cytopenias. One tube held mixed TRB-A and TRB-B primer pools for touch-down PCR. After re-calling the multiplex PCR reads, TCRdb lists one entry per CDR3 protein, DNA absent. This sample lists 9,500 to 12,000 distinct CDR3 sequences; its ten largest clones have under 5%. Each sample's input was about 270 ng genomic DNA, 40,000 or so genome equivalents. These data were likewise used in another study, on T cell repertoires in aging, cancer and after chemotherapy.

The sample was peripheral blood. Receptors were obtained from a human donor in good health.

By frequency, this clonotype registers medium-sized. The rearrangement links TRBV29-1 to TRBJ2-1; no DNA is available, so the TRBD2 call from TCRdb remains unchecked. The germline V gene has CDR1 SQVTM and CDR2 ANQGSEA. This CDR3 spans 13 amino acids. Here the CDR3 reads CSGTGTLFGEQFF.

V gene TRBV6-2 or TRBV6-3 combines with J gene TRBJ2-5. Germline V CDR1 and CDR2: MNHEY, SVGEGT. The CDR3 loop spans 13 amino acids. CDR3 protein: CASSYSIGETQYF.

This sequence joins TRBV28 and TRBJ2-1; TCRdb outputs TRBD1, but without DNA this stays unchecked. The CDR3 spans 13 residues. Germline V gene lookup returns CDR1 MDHEN and CDR2 SYDVKM. The CDR3 reads CASSLDIKHEQFF.

V and J are TRBV29-1 and TRBJ2-3. The CDR3 consists of 11 residues. Germline lookup yields CDR1 SQVTM and CDR2 ANQGSEA. The CDR3 spells CSVDVMSTQYF.

The chain combines TRBV7-9 with TRBJ2-3; TCRdb calls TRBD1, which cannot be checked without DNA. The CDR3 length is 16 residues. Germline V gene lookup returns CDR1 SEHNR and CDR2 FQNEAQ (reference sequence). CDR3 in amino acids: CASSPQTGGGTDTQYF.

The chain joins TRBV5-6 to TRBJ2-1; TCRdb gives TRBD1 as the D gene, but with no DNA this cannot be confirmed. This CDR3 is built from 15 residues. Germline V lookup: CDR1 SGHDT, CDR2 YYEEEE. The chain's CDR3 is CASSQDRTGTYEQFF.

V is TRBV5-6 and J is TRBJ2-1; TCRdb lists TRBD2, though no DNA is available to test this call. This CDR3 is built from 17 residues. Germline V lookup: CDR1 SGHDT, CDR2 YYEEEE. The CDR3 sequence is CASIPWGTGLAYNEQFF.

This clonotype is classed as medium-sized by frequency. The chain couples TRBV20-1 to TRBJ1-2. This CDR3 region has 15 residues. Germline CDR1 and CDR2: DFQATT and SNEGSKA (reference sequence). The CDR3 loop reads CSARDDGSRNYGYTF.

CDR3 protein: CASSHVTGEWIEKLFF. This rearrangement joins TRBV4-1 to TRBJ1-4; TCRdb reports TRBD1, a call that lacks DNA to check it against. CDR1 MGHRA and CDR2 YSYEKL come from the germline V gene. CDR3 length: 16 residues.

This chain connects TRBV5-1 to TRBJ1-2. The CDR3 totals 15 residues. CDR1 SGHRS and CDR2 YFSETQ come from the germline V gene. CDR3 loop: CASSRPSDTNYGYTF.

The rearrangement joins TRBV10-3 to TRBJ1-2; without DNA, the TCRdb call of TRBD1 cannot be checked. The CDR3 runs 12 residues. CDR1 ENHRY and CDR2 SYGVKD come from the germline V gene. CDR3: CAIRGGGYGYTF.

This clonotype ranks as medium-sized (0.01 to 0.1%) in terms of frequency. The genes are TRBV19 and TRBJ2-1; TCRdb names TRBD2, which stays unverified in the absence of DNA. The length of the CDR3 is 15 residues. Germline-derived CDR1 and CDR2 are LNHDA and SQIVND (reference sequence). The CDR3 spells CASSIGGLGRYEQFF.

J is TRBJ2-7 and V is TRBV18; TCRdb's D call, TRBD1, is unchecked because there is no DNA. Per germline, CDR1 KGHSH and CDR2 LQKENI. CDR3 length: 15 residues. The CDR3 sequence is CASSLGGQGTYEQYF.

V gene TRBV4-2 combines with J gene TRBJ1-1; the D gene TCRdb calls, TRBD1, cannot be checked with no DNA. Germline values: CDR1 LGHNA, CDR2 YNFKEQ. This CDR3 region has 13 residues. The CDR3 spells CASSQPGLPEAFF.

This clonotype is called medium-sized based on its frequency. The gene calls are TRBV19 and TRBJ2-7; the D call of TRBD1 rests on TCRdb alone, since no DNA is present to check it. The CDR3 consists of 16 residues. CDR1 LNHDA and CDR2 SQIVND come from the germline V gene (reference sequence). CDR3: CASSAGGGGPSYEQYF.

This chain connects TRBV29-1 to TRBJ2-7; there is no DNA to check the TCRdb D call of TRBD1. CDR3 length: 14 residues. The germline V gene encodes CDR1 SQVTM and CDR2 ANQGSEA. The CDR3 loop is CSVVFGTGNYEQYF.